The source of this TCR beta chain is a study of T cells in Graves' hyperthyroidism and ophthalmopathy (dated by TCRdb to the late 2010s). Background for the entire study: Peripheral blood was sampled at the time of initial diagnosis, prior to any treatment. TCR V-J signatures able to tell the groups apart were searched for in a discovery cohort of about a hundred patients, of whom fewer than 45 had Graves' ophthalmopathy and around 56 had stable Graves' hyperthyroidism. Whether ophthalmopathy could be predicted prospectively was tested in an independent validation cohort made up of roughly 19 hyperthyroidism patients plus 17 patients who later progressed to ophthalmopathy. The 100 discovery patients were randomly divided into training and test sets at a 7:3 ratio. Thyroid tissue and blood T-cell repertoires from over 5 Graves' hyperthyroidism patients were also compared in the study. After blood sampling, hyperthyroidism patients were treated with methimazole at a starting dose of 30 mg daily, and ophthalmopathy patients were treated with high-dose intravenous methylprednisolone. TCR Vbeta CDR3 sequencing of approximately 140 peripheral blood samples (under 45 ophthalmopathy, 75 to 85 hyperthyroidism and about 17 progressor patients) is reported in the paper. Study-wide findings and limitations: In validation, progression to ophthalmopathy was predicted by the model with almost 71% sensitivity and roughly 76% specificity, a median of about 6 months before onset. No statistical method was used to set the sample size in advance, and investigators knew the group allocation. Blood samples also contained most of the expanded thyroid clonotypes (frequency above 0.001), which suggests that blood repertoires may reflect thyroid immune responses. A 13 V-J signature model separated ophthalmopathy from stable hyperthyroidism, with approximately 87% sensitivity and roughly 84% specificity in cross-validation and 80%/75% in testing.

From a lookup of the germline V gene, CDR1 and CDR2 are SGHRS and YFSETQ. From its cysteine to its phenylalanine, the CDR3 spans 15 amino acids. The sequence is cut down to CDR3 DNA, 45 bases in frame from base 1. Relative to germline, V is 5 bases shorter and J is 2 bases shorter, with 17 bases between their ends. TCR beta CDR3 regions were amplified from RNA transcripts. For the first round of RT-PCR on the TCR CDR3, the HTBI primer set was used together with the Qiagen OneStep RT-PCR kit. Libraries were constructed in a second round of multiplex PCR, after which size selection and purification were performed. Libraries were sequenced paired-end with 100 bp reads on an Illumina HiSeq2000. For the original study's pipeline: SOAPnuke was used to process the raw data, removing reads that contained adapters or uncalled bases, had a mean Phred below 15, or lacked an exact match to the constant primer or identifier. COPE v1.2.5 was used to merge the high-quality paired reads, and each unique nucleotide sequence was defined as a clonotype. MiTCR v1.1 was used to align the clonotypes against IMGT TRBV, TRBD and TRBJ reference segments. The analysis included only V-J combinations with a frequency above 0.0001, which together covered 99% to 99.2% of the repertoires. The TCS score was defined as F50 (clonal expansion) divided by E x V (chaos), with BLOSUM62-based TCRdist calculated between CDR3 peptides within each V-J. Welch's t-statistics and random forest reduced fewer than 600 V-J features to 13, which were used in a naive Bayes classifier (R e1071). TCRdb reprocessing: public reads trimmed at Q25 with fastp, clones called with MiXCR, in-frame beta chains kept. Rows with one shared CDR3 protein collapse into an entry with the most common genes and DNA. TCRdb's processing, not the authors', yielded these V and J calls. The sample table contains around 560,000 distinct CDR3 sequences; only one count was recorded for roughly a sixth of them. Together, the top ten hold 15% to 20% of the sample.

Stable Graves' hyperthyroidism was defined as the absence of progression to ophthalmopathy over 18 months of follow-up. Hyperthyroidism patients were newly diagnosed, with disease duration under 2 months, and aged 18 to 65 years. Exclusion was applied to patients with uncontrolled infections, other autoimmune diseases, pregnancy or lactation. Diagnoses relied on clinical symptoms, serum thyroxine and TRAb, thyroid ultrasound and orbital computed tomography. PBMCs were separated from approximately 9.9 ml of fresh peripheral blood using Ficoll-Paque density gradient centrifugation. Total RNA was extracted using Trizol reagent, and RNA quality was assessed on an Agilent 2100 Bioanalyzer. Notes on this clonotype: No cognate antigen has been identified for it. Qualities for individual bases were not recorded, and no much larger clone is one base off.

The chain is made from TRBV5-1 and TRBJ2-7; the D gene is unclear. Specimen: blood. The sequence was obtained from a woman aged 18-29 years with Graves' hyperthyroidism. The base sequence is TGCGCCAGCAGGTTAACCCTCGATGTCACCTACGAGCAGTACTTC. This gives the protein CASRLTLDVTYEQYF.